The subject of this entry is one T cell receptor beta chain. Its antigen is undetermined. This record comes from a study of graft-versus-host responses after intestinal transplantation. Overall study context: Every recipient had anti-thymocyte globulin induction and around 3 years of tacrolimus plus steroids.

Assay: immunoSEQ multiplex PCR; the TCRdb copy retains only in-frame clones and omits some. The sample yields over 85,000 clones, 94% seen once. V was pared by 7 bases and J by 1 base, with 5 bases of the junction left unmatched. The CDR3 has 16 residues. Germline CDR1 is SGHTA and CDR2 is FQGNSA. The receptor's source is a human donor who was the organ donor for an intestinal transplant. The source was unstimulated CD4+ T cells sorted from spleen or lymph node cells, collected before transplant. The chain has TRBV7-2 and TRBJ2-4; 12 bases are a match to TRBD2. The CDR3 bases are TGTGCCAGCACGCTAGCGGGGGGGATGGCCAAAAACATTCAGTACTTC. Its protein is CASTLAGGMAKNIQYF.